A single sample is the source of the 29 T cell receptor beta chains below, sequenced in a study of post-analysis software for immune sequencing data. Unique-molecular-identifier-tagged TCR beta cDNA libraries were used. TCRdb independently ran MiXCR on the PCR reads; one entry per CDR3 protein. The profile shows 500,000 to 600,000 distinct CDR3 sequences, about 44% of them singletons. The study, taken as a whole, reports: A handful of TRBV segments appeared more often in patients than in controls, and TRBV5-6, TRBV5-1 and TRBV20-1 were among these.

Their cognate antigens are unknown. Sequenced: blood. These receptors all stem from a girl under 18 with multiple sclerosis.

This clonotype has only a few counts. The V call is TRBV7-2, the J call TRBJ2-6, with 8 bases matching TRBD1. Germline V gives CDR1 SGHTA, CDR2 FQGNSA. J gave up 5 bases and V 1 base, and 4 bases lay outside the gene matches. This CDR3 is 16 amino acids long. The DNA for the CDR3 is TGTGCCAGCAGCTTAGAACCAGGGGGCTGGGCCAACGTCCTGACTTTC. The encoded protein is CASSLEPGGWANVLTF. Full variable domain (remainder filled in from reference TRBV7-2 and TRBJ2-6): GAGVSQSPSNKVTEKGKDVELRCDPISGHTALYWYRQSLGQGLEFLIYFQGNSAPDKSGLPSDRFSAERTGGSVSTLTIQRTQQEDSAVYLCASSLEPGGWANVLTFGAGSRLTVL.

This clonotype was seen more than once but under ten times. J is TRBJ2-7 and V is TRBV5-1; the D is unclear. The CDR3 is 13 residues long. The germline V gene encodes CDR1 SGHRS and CDR2 YFSETQ. Trimming left V 0 bases short and J 2 bases short, with 6 bases between. The CDR3 protein is CASSLDIAYEQYF. The CDR3 DNA reads as TGCGCCAGCAGCTTGGACATTGCCTACGAGCAGTACTTC.

The chain is built from TRBV27 and TRBJ2-3; the match to TRBD2 covers 8 bases. CDR1 MNHEY and CDR2 SMNVEV come from the germline V gene (reference sequence). The CDR3 contains 15 residues. V lost 5 bases to trimming and J lost 3 bases; unmatched junction nucleotides: 7. The CDR3 here is CASSTGLVGTDTQYF. Here the CDR3 DNA reads TGTGCCAGCAGTACGGGACTAGTAGGAACAGATACGCAGTATTTT.

The V gene is TRBV15, the J gene TRBJ2-4; TRBD1 matches 10 bases. This CDR3 region has 17 residues. Looked up from germline, CDR1 is LNHNV and CDR2 is YYDKDF (reference sequence). The J segment lost 7 bases and the V segment lost 4 bases, leaving 13 bases of the junction unmatched. The DNA for the CDR3 is TGTGCCACCAGCATGAGAGCCCGGGACAGGGGATGGAACATTCAGTACTTC. This sequence encodes CATSMRARDRGWNIQYF.

The V gene is TRBV3-1, the J gene TRBJ2-5; D is uncertain. Trimming took off 1 base at V and 2 bases at J, with 11 bases between the two ends. Germline values: CDR1 LGHDT, CDR2 YNNKEL (reference sequence). CDR3 size: 15 residues. CDR3: CASSQVWETQETQYF. The DNA for the CDR3 is TGTGCCAGCAGCCAAGTATGGGAAACTCAAGAGACCCAGTACTTC.

This clonotype has a handful of counts. The V and J genes are TRBV12-3 or TRBV12-4 and TRBJ2-1; no definite D call. The CDR3 covers 12 residues. V was trimmed by 8 bases and J by 5 bases, leaving 10 bases between them. CDR3 DNA sequence: TGTGCCAGCTTGTCCCTTGACAATGAGCAGTTCTTC. Its protein is CASLSLDNEQFF.

The V and J genes are TRBV3-1 and TRBJ2-1, with D possibly TRBD2 on 5 matching bases. Trimming cost V 0 bases and J 9 bases, with 12 bases left between them. Germline V gives CDR1 LGHDT, CDR2 YNNKEL (reference sequence). The CDR3 is 14 residues long. The CDR3 sequence: CASSQERVTVEQFF. The CDR3 coding sequence is TGTGCCAGCAGCCAAGAGAGGGTTACGGTTGAGCAGTTCTTC.

This clonotype was found a few times. J is TRBJ2-1 and V is TRBV11-1; 8 positions agree with TRBD2. This CDR3 comprises 13 residues. Per germline, CDR1 SGHAT and CDR2 FQDESV (reference sequence). V shed 6 bases and J 6 bases; nucleotides not matched to a gene: 4. The chain's CDR3 is CASRPRGGNEQFF. The CDR3 coding sequence is TGTGCCAGCAGGCCCCGGGGGGGCAATGAGCAGTTCTTC.

The V gene is TRBV7-9, the J gene TRBJ1-6; 7 bases map to TRBD1. Looked up from germline, CDR1 is SEHNR and CDR2 is FQNEAQ (reference sequence). The CDR3 covers 14 residues. V was pared by 4 bases and J by 7 bases, with 4 bases of the junction left unmatched. In DNA form, the CDR3 reads TGTGCCAGCAGCTGGGACAGTCTAAATTCACCCCTCCACTTT. Protein sequence: CASSWDSLNSPLHF.

V is TRBV4-2 and J is TRBJ2-1; 8 bases agree with TRBD2. Germline V lookup: CDR1 LGHNA, CDR2 YNFKEQ. The CDR3 is 17 amino acids. V gave up 3 bases and J gave up 0 bases; unmatched junction bases: 7. CDR3 sequence reads: CASSQGEAGGSYNEQFF. The CDR3 coding sequence is TGTGCCAGCAGCCAGGGTGAGGCGGGGGGCTCCTACAATGAGCAGTTCTTC.

The chain joins TRBV12-3 or TRBV12-4 to TRBJ2-5, with 8 bases matching TRBD1. The DNA end is a closer match to TRBJ2-7, so the J assignment may be wrong. The CDR3 sequence is 15 residues long. The CDR3 DNA reads TGTGCCAGCAGTTTAGCCCCACAGGGGGAGTACGAGCAGTACTTC. This translates into CASSLAPQGEYEQYF.

This clonotype has more than one count but fewer than ten. The V and J genes are TRBV12-3 or TRBV12-4 and TRBJ2-7, with 12 bases identical to TRBD1. CDR3 length equals 15 residues. Germline trimming cut 5 bases from V and 4 bases from J; bases unmatched to any gene: 6. This CDR3 is CASSRRGQGAYEQYF. In DNA, the CDR3 is TGTGCCAGCAGTCGACGGGGACAGGGGGCTTACGAGCAGTACTTC.

This clonotype was counted once. The CDR3 loop reads CASTSGGRANEKLFF. CDR3 nucleotide sequence: TGTGCCAGCACCTCCGGGGGGCGGGCTAATGAAAAACTGTTTTTT. This chain uses TRBV12-3 or TRBV12-4 with TRBJ1-4; D possibly corresponds to TRBD1 (6 bases). V lost 7 bases and J 3 bases, leaving 15 bases between the germline ends. This CDR3 is built from 15 residues.

This clonotype was seen only a few times. This clone may be a read error of a much larger clone one base away. The chain links TRBV6-4 to TRBJ1-1; a possible D gene is TRBD1 (6 bases). Trimming left V 0 bases short and J 4 bases short, with 6 bases between. Germline CDR1 reads MRHNA; CDR2 reads SNTAGT. The CDR3 contains 13 residues. The chain's CDR3 is CASSDSDSTEAFF. CDR3 sequence (DNA): TGTGCCAGCAGTGACTCGGACAGCACTGAAGCTTTCTTT.

V usage is TRBV12-3 or TRBV12-4 and J usage is TRBJ2-7, with D hard to call. This CDR3 has 11 amino acids. Trimming left V 2 bases short and J 6 bases short, with 5 bases between. In nucleotides, the CDR3 is TGTGCCAGCAGTTTAATTGCCGAGCAGTACTTC. This sequence encodes CASSLIAEQYF.

This chain connects TRBV7-3 to TRBJ1-2; TRBD1 might be the D (5 bases). Trimming removed 2 bases from V and 4 bases from J, with 26 bases in between. Per germline, CDR1 SGHTA and CDR2 FQGTGA. CDR3 length: 19 residues. The chain's CDR3 is CASSLFPRKTEAGPYGYTF. The CDR3 nucleotides read TGTGCCAGCAGCTTATTCCCCCGAAAGACAGAGGCGGGACCCTATGGCTACACCTTC.

This sequence joins TRBV5-1 and TRBJ2-4; TRBD2 matches at 10 bases. Matching the DNA end better, TRBJ2-7 makes the J call doubtful. This CDR3 has 16 residues. Germline values: CDR1 SGHRS, CDR2 YFSETQ. CDR3 residues: CASSRGGTSETYEQYF. The DNA for the CDR3 is TGCGCCAGCAGCCGAGGGGGGACTAGCGAGACCTACGAGCAGTACTTC.

CDR3 in amino acids: CSVEDKAGEDTQYF. CDR3 nucleotide sequence: TGCAGCGTTGAAGATAAGGCGGGGGAGGATACGCAGTATTTT. This sequence joins TRBV29-1 and TRBJ2-3; 7 bases line up with TRBD2. This CDR3 comprises 14 residues. Germline V CDR1 and CDR2: SQVTM, ANQGSEA. V lost 0 bases to trimming and J lost 6 bases; unmatched junction nucleotides: 6.

As to this clonotype: A read error may produce the germline difference seen at one junction end. The genes are TRBV7-2 and TRBJ1-4, with TRBD1 matching 7 bases. Germline values: CDR1 SGHTA, CDR2 FQGNSA. CDR3 length equals 16 residues. The CDR3 region has the DNA TGTGCCAGCAGCTTTCACCGAGGGGGCGTTAATGAAAAACGGTTTTTT. Amino acids: CASSFHRGGVNEKRFF.

This chain connects TRBV4-1 to TRBJ2-1, with 8 bases identical to TRBD1. CDR1 is MGHRA, CDR2 YSYEKL, per germline. V shed 2 bases, J shed 8 bases, and the junction held 5 bases outside the gene matches. The CDR3 has 14 residues. The DNA of the CDR3 is TGCGCCAGCAGCCAACAGGGGGCTCAGGATGAGCAGTTCTTC. Translating it yields CASSQQGAQDEQFF.

The rearrangement links TRBV19 to TRBJ2-3; D not resolved. Trimming cost V 8 bases and J 3 bases, with 9 bases left between them. Per germline, CDR1 LNHDA and CDR2 SQIVND (reference sequence). This CDR3 contains 12 residues. The CDR3 protein is CASGRRTDTQYF. CDR3 bases: TGTGCCAGTGGCAGGCGGACAGATACGCAGTATTTT.

In its sample, this clonotype was seen a few times. CDR3 residues: CAISRTSGTYEQYF. For the CDR3, the DNA is TGTGCCATCTCCCGGACTAGCGGGACCTACGAGCAGTACTTC. The gene calls are TRBV10-3 and TRBJ2-7; 12 bases match TRBD2. Germline CDR1 reads ENHRY; CDR2 reads SYGVKD. CDR3 length: 14 amino acids. V gave up 8 bases and J gave up 2 bases; unmatched junction bases: 4.

The chain is built from TRBV12-3 or TRBV12-4 and TRBJ2-7; D is unclear. With 4 bases removed from V and 4 bases from J, the gap between germline ends came to 11 bases. This CDR3 has 13 amino acids. The DNA of the CDR3 is TGTGCCAGCAGTTCAGCCTCGAAATACGAGCAGTACTTC. Encoded protein: CASSSASKYEQYF.

The chain joins TRBV2 to TRBJ1-2; D gene unclear. The CDR3 covers 11 residues. Trimming shortened V by 4 bases and J by 7 bases, and 7 bases separated the two germline ends. The germline V gene encodes CDR1 SNHLY and CDR2 FYNNEI. DNA of the CDR3: TGTGCCAGCAGTGTGGCATCTGGCTACACCTTC. It yields the protein CASSVASGYTF. Using reference TRBV2 and TRBJ1-2 for the parts outside the CDR3, the full variable domain is EPEVTQTPSHQVTQMGQEVILRCVPISNHLYFYWYRQILGQKVEFLVSFYNNEISEKSEIFDDQFSVERPDGSNFTLKIRSTKLEDSAMYFCASSVASGYTFGSGTRLTVV.

The chain recombines TRBV11-2 with TRBJ2-5, with D hard to call. Germline-derived CDR1 and CDR2 are SGHAT and FQNNGV. Trimming removed 1 base at V and 3 bases at J, with 12 bases between. This CDR3 region has 15 residues. The CDR3 region has the DNA TGTGCCAGCAGCTTAGCCATGAGCGTCGAAGAGACCCAGTACTTC. This translates into CASSLAMSVEETQYF.

This chain uses TRBV12-3 or TRBV12-4 with TRBJ1-5, with D tentatively TRBD1 (6 bases). Trimming cost V 6 bases and J 6 bases, with 15 bases left between them. CDR3 length equals 14 residues. CDR3 DNA sequence: TGTGCCAGCAGCCCCGGACAGCCAAGTCAGCCCCAGCATTTT. This sequence encodes CASSPGQPSQPQHF.

Only a few counts were recorded for this clonotype. The chain couples TRBV29-1 to TRBJ2-5; D ambiguous. Germline V gene sequence: CDR1 SQVTM, CDR2 ANQGSEA. V dropped 0 bases and J dropped 3 bases, with 11 bases sitting between them. The CDR3 contains 14 residues. The CDR3 reads CSVEDLQYEETQYF. For the CDR3, the DNA is TGCAGCGTTGAAGATCTACAGTACGAAGAGACCCAGTACTTC. The whole variable domain, filled in from reference TRBV29-1 and TRBJ2-5, reads SAVISQKPSRDICQRGTSLTIQCQVDSQVTMMFWYRQQPGQSLTLIATANQGSEATYESGFVIDKFPISRPNLTFSTLTVSNMSPEDSSIYLCSVEDLQYEETQYFGPGTRLLVL.

The gene calls are TRBV7-2 and TRBJ2-4; tentative D call: TRBD1 (6 bases). Trimming shortened V by 5 bases and J by 15 bases, and 17 bases separated the two germline ends. CDR3 size: 12 residues. The V gene's germline CDR1 is SGHTA and CDR2 FQGNSA. The CDR3 region is CASSPGQPSWYF. The CDR3 nucleotides read TGTGCCAGCAGCCCCGGACAGCCTTCTTGGTACTTC.

The chain employs TRBV12-3 or TRBV12-4 and TRBJ1-2; tentative D call: TRBD1 (5 bases). The CDR3 has 12 residues. V lost 1 base to trimming and J lost 8 bases, with 8 bases between them. CDR3 nucleotide sequence: TGTGCCAGCAGTTTAGGGACAAGGGGCTACACCTTC. Translation gives CASSLGTRGYTF.